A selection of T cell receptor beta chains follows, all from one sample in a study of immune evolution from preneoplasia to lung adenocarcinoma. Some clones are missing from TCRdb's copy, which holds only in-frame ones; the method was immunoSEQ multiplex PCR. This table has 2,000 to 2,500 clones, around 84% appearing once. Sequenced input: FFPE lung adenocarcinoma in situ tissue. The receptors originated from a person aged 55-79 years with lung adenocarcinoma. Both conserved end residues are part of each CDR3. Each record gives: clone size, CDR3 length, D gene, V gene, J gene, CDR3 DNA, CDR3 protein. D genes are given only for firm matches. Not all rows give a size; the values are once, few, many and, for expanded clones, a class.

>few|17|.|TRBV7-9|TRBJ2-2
TGTGCCAGCAGCCCGGGCCAAGGGGGGACAAACACCGGGGAGCTGTTTTTT
CASSPGQGGTNTGELFF
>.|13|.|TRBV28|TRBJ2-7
TGTGCCAGCAGGACGACAGAGTCCTACGAGCAGTACTTC
CASRTTESYEQYF
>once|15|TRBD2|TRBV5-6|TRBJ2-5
TGTGCCAGCAGCGCGGGACTAGCGGGGTGGGAGACCCAGTACTTC
CASSAGLAGWETQYF
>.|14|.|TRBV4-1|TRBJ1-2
TGCGCCAGCAGCCAAGCGGGGGTAGGATCTGGCTACACCTTC
CASSQAGVGSGYTF
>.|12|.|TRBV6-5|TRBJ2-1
TGTGCCAGCAAGGACAGAGCAAATGAGCAGTTCTTC
CASKDRANEQFF
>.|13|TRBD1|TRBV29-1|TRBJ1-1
TGCAGCGCCCGAACAGGGGCCAACACTGAAGCTTTCTTT
CSARTGANTEAFF
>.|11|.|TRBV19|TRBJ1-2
TGTGCCAGCGAAGGGCCTTATGGCTACACCTTC
CASEGPYGYTF
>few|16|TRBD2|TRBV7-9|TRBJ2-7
TGTGCCAGCAGCTCCCCCGGGAGCGGGGGCCCCTACGAGCAGTACTTC
CASSSPGSGGPYEQYF
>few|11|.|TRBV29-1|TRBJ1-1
TGCAGCGCGCAATTGAACACTGAAGCTTTCTTT
CSAQLNTEAFF
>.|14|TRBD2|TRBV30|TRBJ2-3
TGTGCCTGGAGGTTAAGCGGGGGAGCAGATACGCAGTATTTT
CAWRLSGGADTQYF
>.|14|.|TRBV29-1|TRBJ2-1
TGCAGCGCCGCACAGGGTTCATCCTACAATGAGCAGTTCTTC
CSAAQGSSYNEQFF
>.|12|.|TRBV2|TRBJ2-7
TGTGCCAGCGTAAAAGGAAGATACGAGCAGTACTTC
CASVKGRYEQYF
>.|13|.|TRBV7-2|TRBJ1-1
TGTGCCAGCAGCCTAGGAGGACACAGTGAAGCTTTCTTT
CASSLGGHSEAFF
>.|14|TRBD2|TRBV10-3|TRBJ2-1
TGTGCCATCAGTACTAGCGGGAGTGTCAATGAGCAGTTCTTC
CAISTSGSVNEQFF
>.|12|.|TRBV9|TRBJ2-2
TGTGCCAGCAGAAAGACGACCGGGGAGCTGTTTTTT
CASRKTTGELFF
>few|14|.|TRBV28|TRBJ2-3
TGTGCCAGCAGTTTCCTAGCTGGCACAGATACGCAGTATTTT
CASSFLAGTDTQYF
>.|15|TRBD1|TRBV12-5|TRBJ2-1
TGTGCTAGTGGCAACCTGACAGGGGTGCACAATGAGCAGTTCTTC
CASGNLTGVHNEQFF
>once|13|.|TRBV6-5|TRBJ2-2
TGTGCCAGCAGTTACTCGAACACCGGGGAGCTGTTTTTT
CASSYSNTGELFF
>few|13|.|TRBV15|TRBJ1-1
TGTGCCACCAGCAGAGAGGGAGGGGGTGAAGCTTTCTTT
CATSREGGGEAFF
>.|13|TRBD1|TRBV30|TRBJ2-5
TGTGCCTGTGACAGGGGTCCCCAAGAGACCCAGTACTTC
CACDRGPQETQYF
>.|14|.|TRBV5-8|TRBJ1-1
TGTGCCAGCAGCCAGAGGGGCATAGGCACTGAAGCTTTCTTT
CASSQRGIGTEAFF
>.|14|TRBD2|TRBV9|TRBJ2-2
TGTGCCAGCAGCGCGACTAGCAACACCGGGGAGCTGTTTTTT
CASSATSNTGELFF
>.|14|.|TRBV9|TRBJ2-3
TGTGCCAGCAGCGTAGATTACATAACAGATACGCAGTATTTT
CASSVDYITDTQYF
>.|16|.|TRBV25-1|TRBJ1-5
TGTGCCAGCAGTGGTCACAGGGCCTATAGCAATCAGCCCCAGCATTTT
CASSGHRAYSNQPQHF
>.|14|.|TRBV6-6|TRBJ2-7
TGTGCCAGCAGTTACTCGAGTAACAGCCACGAGCAGTACTTC
CASSYSSNSHEQYF
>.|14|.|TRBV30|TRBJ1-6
TGTGCCTGGAGTGGGCTACTGGATAATTCACCCCTCCACTTT
CAWSGLLDNSPLHF
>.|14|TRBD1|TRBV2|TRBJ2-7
TGTGCCAGCAGTGCAACAGGGGGATGGGGCGAGCAGTACTTC
CASSATGGWGEQYF
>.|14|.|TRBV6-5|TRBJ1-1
TGTGCCAGCAGTCTACAGGGAGAGAACACTGAAGCTTTCTTT
CASSLQGENTEAFF
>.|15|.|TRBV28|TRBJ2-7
TGTGCCAGCAGTGAACAGGGACACGAGATCAGTTTGCGGTACTTC
CASSEQGHEISLRYF
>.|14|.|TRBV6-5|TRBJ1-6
TGTGCCAGCAAGTGGGGGGGGCTGGAATCACCCCTCCACTTT
CASKWGGLESPLHF
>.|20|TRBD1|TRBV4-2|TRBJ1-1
TGTGCCAGCAGCCAAGTAGGGGACAGGGGGGATTCGTGTCGATGCACTGAAGCTTTCTTT
CASSQVGDRGDSCRCTEAFF
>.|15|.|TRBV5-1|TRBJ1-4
TGCGCCAGCAGCTTGGTTCCAGGGGTTGATGAAAAACTGTTTTTT
CASSLVPGVDEKLFF
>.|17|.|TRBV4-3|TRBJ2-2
TGCGCCAGCGGGGCTAGAGGTAGTGGGGGGACCACCGGGGAGCTGTTTTTT
CASGARGSGGTTGELFF
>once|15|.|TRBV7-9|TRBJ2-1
TGTGCCAGCAGCCCCTTGGGCGGGCCCTACAATGAGCAGTTCTTC
CASSPLGGPYNEQFF
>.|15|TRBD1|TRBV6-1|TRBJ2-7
TGTGCCAGCATTAACCGGGACAGGGCCCCCTACGAGCAGTACTTC
CASINRDRAPYEQYF
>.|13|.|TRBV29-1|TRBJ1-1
TGCAGCTCCGTGGGAGACTTGAACACTGAAGCTTTCTTT
CSSVGDLNTEAFF
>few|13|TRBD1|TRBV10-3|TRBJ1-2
TGTGCCATCAGTGAGGGACAGGGTCGTGGCTACACCTTC
CAISEGQGRGYTF
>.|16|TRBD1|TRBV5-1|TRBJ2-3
TGCGCCAGCAGCTTGGAGGGACAGGGGGTTGGAGATACGCAGTATTTT
CASSLEGQGVGDTQYF
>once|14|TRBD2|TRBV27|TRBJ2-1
TGTGCCACCGGGAGCGGGGGGGCCTTTTATGAGCAGTTCTTC
CATGSGGAFYEQFF
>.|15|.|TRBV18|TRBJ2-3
TGTGCCAGCTCACCCACTCGGGGCCTCACAGATACGCAGTATTTT
CASSPTRGLTDTQYF
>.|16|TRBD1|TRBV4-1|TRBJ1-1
TGCGCCAGCAGCCTAAGCAGGACAGGGTGGAACACTGAAGCTTTCTTT
CASSLSRTGWNTEAFF
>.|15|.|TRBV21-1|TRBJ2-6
TGTGCCAGCAGGCTACAACAAAGTCGGGCCAACGTCCTGACTTTC
CASRLQQSRANVLTF
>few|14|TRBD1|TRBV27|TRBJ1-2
TGTGCCACTAAAAAAGCAGGGGGCGCGTATGGCTACACCTTC
CATKKAGGAYGYTF
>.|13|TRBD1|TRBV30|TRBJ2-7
TGTGCCTGGGGGAGCCAGGGGGCTCACGAGCAGTACTTC
CAWGSQGAHEQYF
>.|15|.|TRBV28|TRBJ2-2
TGTGCCAGCAGCTCGCCGGACAGGAACACCGGGGAGCTGTTTTTT
CASSSPDRNTGELFF
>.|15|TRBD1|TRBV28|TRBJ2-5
TGTGCCAGCAGTCCCCCCAGGGGGCCTCAAGAGACCCAGTACTTC
CASSPPRGPQETQYF
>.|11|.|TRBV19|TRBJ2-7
TGTGCCAGTAAAGAGGGGAGCGAGCAGTACTTC
CASKEGSEQYF
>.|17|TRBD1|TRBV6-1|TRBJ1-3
TGTGCCAGCAGTGACACGGGACAGCCCTTCTCTGGAAACACCATATATTTT
CASSDTGQPFSGNTIYF
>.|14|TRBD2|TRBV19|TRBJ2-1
TGTGCCAGCCGGCCGACTAGCGCTTACAATGAGCAGTTCTTC
CASRPTSAYNEQFF